The following is a T cell receptor beta chain sequence with its context. Its target antigen remains unknown. No base qualities exist here, and no much larger clone lies one base off it. Genomic DNA was extracted from sorted cells for sequencing of the TCRbeta CDR3 region. The immunoSEQ Assay was used to sequence the TCRbeta CDR3 regions. The table comes from immuneACCESS by way of TCRdb, which keeps in-frame sequences with V and J called. Part of the clones is missing from these tables; in studies checked, under half for an unresolved V gene and the rest for unknown reasons. In this sample the table shows 60,000 to 90,000 clones, 84% of which occur a single time. The top ten constitute over 0.4% of the sample. This sample stems from a study of OX40 agonist ivuxolimab in advanced cancers. At the level of the whole study: The costimulatory receptor OX40 (CD134) was targeted by ivuxolimab, a fully human IgG2 agonistic monoclonal antibody. Intravenous ivuxolimab was administered to patients every 2 weeks at six dose levels: 0.01, 0.1, 0.3, 1.5, 3 and 10 mg/kg. Of the roughly 51 patients in dose escalation, 19 had hepatocellular carcinoma, roughly 15 had melanoma, 9 had renal cell carcinoma and 9 had head and neck cancer. In the dose-escalation cohort, around four fifths of patients were male, and the mean age was about 55 years, with a range of roughly 23 to 85. Patients were allowed to have had prior anti-PD-1, anti-PD-L1 or anti-CTLA-4 therapy, and more than 30% of the dose-escalation patients had previously received checkpoint inhibitors. Partial responses occurred in three dose-escalation patients: two with cutaneous melanoma and one with hepatocellular carcinoma. Peripheral TCRbeta sequencing aimed to test whether ivuxolimab altered TCR sequence diversity and caused clonal T-cell expansion. The monotherapy dose-escalation portion (N of about 47 patients) of the phase I ivuxolimab trial is reported in the paper.

Trimming removed 5 bases from V and 4 bases from J, leaving 20 bases between the germline ends. Including the terminal cysteine and phenylalanine, the CDR3 comprises 16 residues. Only the CDR3 portion is preserved as DNA: 48 bases, with reading frame beginning at the first base. CDR1 PRHDT and CDR2 FYEKMQ are derived from the germline V gene (reference sequence). What the research found in general, with its limitations: Which antigens the clonally expanded peripheral T cells were specific for was not determined. Low levels of normalized T-cell clonal expansion were also seen in some patients who did not respond. After ivuxolimab, CD8+ T cells had more expanded clones than CD4+ T cells on average. Partial responders in the 0.1-3.0 mg/kg groups had among the lowest normalized peripheral clonal expansion, especially among CD8+ T cells. At doses from 0.1 to 3.0 mg/kg, clonal expansion was seen in both CD4+ and CD8+ blood T cells between baseline and week 6.

Patients with autoimmune disease history or receiving systemic immunosuppression were excluded from the trial. Peripheral blood for TCR sequencing was collected from all dose cohorts at baseline, on cycle 4 day 1, and on cycle 7 day 1. Samples were obtained from an open-label, multicenter, first-in-human phase I dose-escalation trial of ivuxolimab. Adults with locally advanced or metastatic melanoma, renal cell carcinoma, hepatocellular carcinoma or head and neck squamous cell carcinoma were enrolled in the trial. CD4+ and CD8+ T cells were sorted separately from peripheral blood before TCR sequencing.

This sequence uses TRBV13 and TRBJ1-2; D gene: possibly TRBD1, on 6 matching bases. The sequencing here drew on CD4+ or CD8+ T cells sorted from blood, taken in a trial of the OX40 agonist ivuxolimab. The source is an adult with an advanced solid tumor such as melanoma, head and neck, liver or kidney cancer. CDR3 region: CASSNKYHRDRYGYTF. DNA sequence: TGTGCCAGCAGCAATAAATACCACAGGGACCGCTATGGCTACACCTTC.